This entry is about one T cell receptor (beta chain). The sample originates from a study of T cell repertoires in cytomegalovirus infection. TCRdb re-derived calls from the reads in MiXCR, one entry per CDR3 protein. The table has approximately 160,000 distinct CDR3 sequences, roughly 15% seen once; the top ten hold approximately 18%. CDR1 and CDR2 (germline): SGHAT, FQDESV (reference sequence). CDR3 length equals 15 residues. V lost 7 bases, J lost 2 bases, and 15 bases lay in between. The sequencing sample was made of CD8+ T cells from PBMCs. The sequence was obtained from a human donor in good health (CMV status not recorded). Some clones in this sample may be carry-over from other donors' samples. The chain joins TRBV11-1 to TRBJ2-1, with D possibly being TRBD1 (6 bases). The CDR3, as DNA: TGTGCCAGCACCAGAGGGACATTCACCTACAATGAGCAGTTCTTC. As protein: CASTRGTFTYNEQFF. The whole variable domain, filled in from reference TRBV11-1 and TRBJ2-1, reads EAEVAQSPRYKITEKSQAVAFWCDPISGHATLYWYRQILGQGPELLVQFQDESVVDDSQLPKDRFSAERLKGVDSTLKIQPAELGDSAMYLCASTRGTFTYNEQFFGPGTRLTVL.